This passage covers 21 T cell receptor beta chains from one sample sequenced in a study of blood T cell repertoires in COVID-19. The table came from immunoSEQ multiplex PCR; TCRdb's copy has only in-frame clones and leaves some out. The table shows some 240,000 clones, with around 86% occurring only once. The sample was peripheral blood. These receptors originate from a woman in her 70s with COVID-19, enrolled during active disease.

This clone was recorded only once. This rearrangement joins TRBV4-3 to TRBJ1-1; D may be TRBD1 (5 bases). With 4 bases removed from V and 1 base from J, the gap between germline ends came to 16 bases. Germline V lookup: CDR1 LGHNA, CDR2 YSLEER. The CDR3 contains 16 residues. CDR3: CASSPAGTRENTEAFF. As DNA, the CDR3 is TGCGCCAGCAGCCCCGCCGGGACTCGGGAGAACACTGAAGCTTTCTTT.

The chain has TRBV12-3 or TRBV12-4 and TRBJ2-5; D unresolved. Trimming removed 7 bases from V and 5 bases from J, with 14 bases in between. The CDR3 is made up of 13 amino acids. CDR3: CASTWPSGETQYF. The DNA for the CDR3 is TGTGCCAGCACCTGGCCTAGTGGGGAGACCCAGTACTTC.

V usage is TRBV5-1 and J usage is TRBJ1-1; 8 bases match TRBD1. CDR1 and CDR2 from the germline V gene are SGHRS and YFSETQ. After removal of 4 bases from V and 1 base from J, the junction contained 3 bases not matched to a gene. There are 14 residues in the CDR3. The CDR3 protein is CASSQGATNTEAFF. Here the CDR3 DNA reads TGCGCCAGCAGCCAGGGGGCCACGAACACTGAAGCTTTCTTT. Looking up the rest from reference TRBV5-1 and TRBJ1-1 gives the full variable domain: KAGVTQTPRYLIKTRGQQVTLSCSPISGHRSVSWYQQTPGQGLQFLFEYFSETQRNKGNFPGRFSGRQFSNSRSEMNVSTLELGDSALYLCASSQGATNTEAFFGQGTRLTVV.

This clone was seen repeatedly, ten times or more. The rearrangement links TRBV4-1 to TRBJ1-4; D gene unclear. V gave up 4 bases and J gave up 6 bases, with 21 bases separating them. Germline V lookup: CDR1 MGHRA, CDR2 YSYEKL. The CDR3 length is 17 residues. The CDR3 bases are TGCGCCAGCAGCCCCCGGGAAAGGACCCCTCTGGATGAAAAACTGTTTTTT. Encoded protein: CASSPRERTPLDEKLFF.

J is TRBJ1-2 and V is TRBV18; TRBD1 matches at 7 bases. Germline assignment: CDR1 KGHSH and CDR2 LQKENI. The CDR3 runs 16 residues. V lost 4 bases and J lost 0; bases outside the gene matches: 8. The CDR3 protein is CASSQPGQRANYGYTF. For the CDR3, the DNA is TGTGCCAGCTCACAACCGGGACAGCGAGCTAACTATGGCTACACCTTC.

This clone was observed at least ten times. The rearrangement links TRBV9 to TRBJ1-1; TRBD1 matches 8 bases. Trimming took 6 bases from V and 1 from J; bases not matched to a gene: 5. CDR3 length equals 14 residues. The germline CDR1 and CDR2 sequences are SGDLS and YYNGEE. CDR3 loop: CASTQGARNTEAFF. CDR3 sequence (DNA): TGTGCCAGCACCCAGGGGGCACGGAACACTGAAGCTTTCTTT.

The genes are TRBV28 and TRBJ1-5, with a possible D match to TRBD1 (6 bases). CDR1 and CDR2 (germline): MDHEN, SYDVKM. CDR3 size: 13 residues. V was shortened by 4 bases and J by 3 bases, with 7 bases between the two germline ends. The CDR3 DNA sequence: TGTGCCAGCAGTTCAGGGGCCAATCAGCCCCAGCATTTT. This gives the protein CASSSGANQPQHF.

This rearrangement joins TRBV13 to TRBJ2-1; 12 bases are a match to TRBD2. The CDR3 runs 16 residues. V was clipped by 0 bases and J by 9 bases; unmatched bases: 6. Germline CDR1 PRHDT, CDR2 FYEKMQ (reference sequence). CDR3 loop: CASSLGGPSGRGEQFF. DNA for the CDR3: TGTGCCAGCAGCTTAGGCGGGCCTAGCGGGAGGGGTGAGCAGTTCTTC. Supplemented by reference TRBV13 and TRBJ2-1, the full variable domain reads AAGVIQSPRHLIKEKRETATLKCYPIPRHDTVYWYQQGPGQDPQFLISFYEKMQSDKGSIPDRFSAQQFSDYHSELNMSSLELGDSALYFCASSLGGPSGRGEQFFGPGTRLTVL.

This clone was recorded a few times. The rearrangement links TRBV3-1 (or the pseudogene TRBV3-2) to TRBJ1-3; 7 bases align to TRBD1. Germline CDR1 is LGHDT and CDR2 is YNNKEL (reference sequence). The ends lost 4 bases at V and 1 base at J; junction bases unmatched: 7. This CDR3 has 16 amino acids. Here the CDR3 reads CASSRRTGASGNTIYF. Here the CDR3 DNA reads TGTGCCAGCAGCCGCAGGACAGGAGCATCTGGAAACACCATATATTTT.

This clone appeared many times. This chain connects TRBV3-1 (or the pseudogene TRBV3-2) to TRBJ1-6; 10 nucleotides align to TRBD1. This CDR3 has 15 residues. Germline trimming cut 1 base from V and 8 bases from J; bases unmatched to any gene: 2. Germline V lookup: CDR1 LGHDT, CDR2 YNNKEL (reference sequence). In DNA form, the CDR3 reads TGTGCCAGCAGCCAAGGGGACAGGGGTGATTCACCCCTCCACTTT. This gives the protein CASSQGDRGDSPLHF.

V and J are TRBV9 and TRBJ2-2, with D hard to call. V shed 0 bases and J shed 5 bases, with 8 bases lying between them. CDR1 is SGDLS and CDR2 is YYNGEE in the germline V gene. This CDR3 is built from 14 residues. CDR3 DNA: TGTGCCAGCAGCGTAGACCTGGAGACCGGGGAGCTGTTTTTT. Translation: CASSVDLETGELFF.

The chain has TRBV6-5 and TRBJ2-1, with 11 nucleotides matching TRBD2. This CDR3 contains 16 residues. With V trimmed by 4 bases and J by 10 bases, 12 bases remained unmatched. CDR1 and CDR2 from the germline V gene are MNHEY and SVGAGI. CDR3 sequence: CASSSLAGGLAGEQFF. CDR3 bases: TGTGCCAGCAGTTCCTTAGCGGGAGGGCTTGCGGGGGAGCAGTTCTTC.

This clone was counted only a few times. The chain combines TRBV4-3 with TRBJ2-2; D is perhaps TRBD2 (6 bases). V lost 4 bases, J lost 4 bases, and 16 bases lay in between. The CDR3 totals 16 residues. Germline V gene data show CDR1 as LGHNA and CDR2 as YSLEER. The CDR3 DNA is TGCGCCAGCAGCCCGTCAATAGCGGATCGCACCGGGGAGCTGTTTTTT. Translating gives CASSPSIADRTGELFF.

The rearrangement uses TRBV7-2 and TRBJ1-6, with D possibly being TRBD1 (5 bases). Germline V gives CDR1 SGHTA, CDR2 FQGNSA. The CDR3 length is 14 residues. V was pared by 5 bases and J by 6 bases, with 11 bases between. The CDR3 DNA reads TGTGCCAGCAGCCCACTTGGGGCTAATTCACCCCTCCACTTT. Translation gives CASSPLGANSPLHF.

This clone has just one count. The V gene is TRBV21-1, the J gene TRBJ1-5. TRBV21-1 is described as a pseudogene. This CDR3 is built from 16 residues. In DNA form, the CDR3 reads TGTGCCAGCAGCAAAGGATGGGGGGGGGCAAATCAGCCCCAGCATTTT. It specifies CASSKGWGGANQPQHF.

The CDR3 DNA reads as TGCGCCAGCAGCTTGAACCCCGCGGCCTACGAGCAGTACTTC. Amino acids: CASSLNPAAYEQYF. This sequence joins TRBV5-1 and TRBJ2-7; D unresolved. The CDR3 is 14 amino acids. Per germline, CDR1 SGHRS and CDR2 YFSETQ. Trimming took 1 base from V and 2 from J, leaving 10 bases between them.

As for this clone: Its ends do not fully match the called genes, so a read error is possible. V gene TRBV12-5 combines with J gene TRBJ2-5; 8 bases are a match to TRBD1. CDR1 is LGHNT and CDR2 is FRNRAP in the germline V gene. This CDR3 spans 14 amino acids. CDR3 sequence (DNA): TGTGCTTGTGGCGCAGGGGGCCGGGGAGAGACCCAGTACTTC. As protein: CACGAGGRGETQYF.

The V call is TRBV9, the J call TRBJ2-1; 12 nucleotides align to TRBD2. Germline values: CDR1 SGDLS, CDR2 YYNGEE. The CDR3 is made up of 16 amino acids. V trimming: 0 bases; J trimming: 5 bases; junction bases outside the gene matches: 3. The CDR3 sequence: CASSVGRTSGDNEQFF. The CDR3, as DNA: TGTGCCAGCAGCGTAGGACGGACTAGCGGGGACAATGAGCAGTTCTTC.

J is TRBJ2-5 and V is TRBV5-1; 7 bases line up with TRBD1. The CDR3 extends over 17 amino acids. The germline CDR1 and CDR2 sequences are SGHRS and YFSETQ. V gave up 0 bases and J gave up 3 bases; unmatched junction bases: 11. Here the CDR3 DNA reads TGCGCCAGCAGCTTGGAAACCGGGACAGTAAGCAAAGAGACCCAGTACTTC. As protein: CASSLETGTVSKETQYF.

The chain joins TRBV9 to TRBJ2-3; TRBD2 might be the D (5 bases). The CDR3 sequence is 15 residues long. From germline, CDR1 is SGDLS and CDR2 YYNGEE. V shed 0 bases and J shed 1 base, with 9 bases lying between them. In DNA form, the CDR3 reads TGTGCCAGCAGCGTAGATGCGAGGGGCACAGATACGCAGTATTTT. Translated, it gives CASSVDARGTDTQYF.

The rearrangement links TRBV9 to TRBJ1-2, with 10 bases matching TRBD1. Germline trimming cut 0 bases from V and 7 bases from J; bases unmatched to any gene: 12. CDR1 and CDR2 (germline): SGDLS, YYNGEE. CDR3 size: 17 residues. This chain's CDR3 is CASSVATLGTGATGYTF. DNA of the CDR3: TGTGCCAGCAGCGTAGCTACGTTAGGGACAGGGGCCACTGGCTACACCTTC.